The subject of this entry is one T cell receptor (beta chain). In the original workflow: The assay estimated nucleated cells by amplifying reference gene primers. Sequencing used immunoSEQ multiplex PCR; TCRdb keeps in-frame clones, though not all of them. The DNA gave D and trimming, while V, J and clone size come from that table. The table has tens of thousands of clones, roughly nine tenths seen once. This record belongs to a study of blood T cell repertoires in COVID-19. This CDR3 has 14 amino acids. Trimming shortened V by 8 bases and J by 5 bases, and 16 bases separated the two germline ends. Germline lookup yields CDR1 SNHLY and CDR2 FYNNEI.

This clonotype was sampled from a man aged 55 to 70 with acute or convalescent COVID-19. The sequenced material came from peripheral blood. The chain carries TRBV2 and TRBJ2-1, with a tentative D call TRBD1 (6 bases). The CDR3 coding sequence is TGTGCCAGCGGTCCGTGGACAGCAAACAATGAGCAGTTCTTC. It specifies CASGPWTANNEQFF.